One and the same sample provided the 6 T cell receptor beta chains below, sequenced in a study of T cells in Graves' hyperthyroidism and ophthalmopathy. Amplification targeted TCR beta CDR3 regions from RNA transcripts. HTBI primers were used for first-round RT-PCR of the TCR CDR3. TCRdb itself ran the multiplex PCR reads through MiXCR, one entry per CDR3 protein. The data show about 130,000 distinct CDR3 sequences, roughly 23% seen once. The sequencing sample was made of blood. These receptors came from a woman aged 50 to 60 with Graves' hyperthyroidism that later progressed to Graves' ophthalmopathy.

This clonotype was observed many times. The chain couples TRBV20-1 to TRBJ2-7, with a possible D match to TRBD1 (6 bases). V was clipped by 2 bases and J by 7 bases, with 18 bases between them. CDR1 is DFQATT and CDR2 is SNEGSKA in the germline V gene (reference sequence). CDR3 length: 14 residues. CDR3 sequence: CSARRGRQSGEQYF. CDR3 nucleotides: TGCAGTGCTAGAAGGGGGAGACAGTCGGGTGAGCAGTACTTC.

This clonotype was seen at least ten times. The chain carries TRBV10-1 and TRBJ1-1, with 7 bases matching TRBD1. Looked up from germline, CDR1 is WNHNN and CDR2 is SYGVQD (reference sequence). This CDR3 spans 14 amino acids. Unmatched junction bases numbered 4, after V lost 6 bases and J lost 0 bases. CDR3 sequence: CASSRDSMNTEAFF. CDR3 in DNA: TGCGCCAGCAGCCGGGACAGCATGAACACTGAAGCTTTCTTT.

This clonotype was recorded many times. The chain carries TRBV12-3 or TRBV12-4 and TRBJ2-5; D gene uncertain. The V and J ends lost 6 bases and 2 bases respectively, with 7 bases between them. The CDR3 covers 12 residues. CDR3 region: CASSSVQETQYF. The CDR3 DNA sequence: TGTGCCAGCAGCTCGGTACAAGAGACCCAGTACTTC.

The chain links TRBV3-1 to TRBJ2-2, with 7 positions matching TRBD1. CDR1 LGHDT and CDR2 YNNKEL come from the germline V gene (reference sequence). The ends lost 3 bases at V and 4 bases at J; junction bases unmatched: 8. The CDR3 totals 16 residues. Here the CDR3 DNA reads TGTGCCAGCAGCCAGTATAACGGGGACAGCACCGGGGAGCTGTTTTTT. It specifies CASSQYNGDSTGELFF.

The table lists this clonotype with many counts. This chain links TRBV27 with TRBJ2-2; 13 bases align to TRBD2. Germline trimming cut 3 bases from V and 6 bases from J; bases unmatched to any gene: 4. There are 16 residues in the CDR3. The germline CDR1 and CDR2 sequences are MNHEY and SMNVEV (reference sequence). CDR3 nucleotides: TGTGCCAGCAGTTTGGGGACTAGCGGGAAGGCCGGGGAGCTGTTTTTT. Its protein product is CASSLGTSGKAGELFF.

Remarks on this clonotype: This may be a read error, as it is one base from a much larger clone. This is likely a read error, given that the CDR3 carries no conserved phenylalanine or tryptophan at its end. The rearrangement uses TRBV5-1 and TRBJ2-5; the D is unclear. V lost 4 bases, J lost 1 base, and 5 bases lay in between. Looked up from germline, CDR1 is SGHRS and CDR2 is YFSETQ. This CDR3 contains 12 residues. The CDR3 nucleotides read TGCGCCAGCAGCGTTTCCCAAGAGACCCAGTACCTC. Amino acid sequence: CASSVSQETQYL.